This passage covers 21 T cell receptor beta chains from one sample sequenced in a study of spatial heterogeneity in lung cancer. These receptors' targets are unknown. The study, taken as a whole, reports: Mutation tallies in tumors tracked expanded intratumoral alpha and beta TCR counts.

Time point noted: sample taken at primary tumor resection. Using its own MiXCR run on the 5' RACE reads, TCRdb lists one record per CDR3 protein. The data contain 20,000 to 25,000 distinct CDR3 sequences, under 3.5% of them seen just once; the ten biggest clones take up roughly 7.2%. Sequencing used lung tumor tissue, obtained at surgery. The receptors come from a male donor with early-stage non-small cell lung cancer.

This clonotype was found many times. This CDR3 is CATSRGVKQGFNSPLHF. Written as DNA, the CDR3 is TGTGCCACCAGCAGAGGAGTCAAACAGGGATTTAATTCACCCCTCCACTTT. This chain joins TRBV15 and TRBJ1-6, with a tentative D call TRBD1 (6 bases). The length of the CDR3 is 17 residues. Trimming cost V 1 base and J 6 bases, with 16 bases left between them. The germline gives CDR1 LNHNV, CDR2 YYDKDF (reference sequence).

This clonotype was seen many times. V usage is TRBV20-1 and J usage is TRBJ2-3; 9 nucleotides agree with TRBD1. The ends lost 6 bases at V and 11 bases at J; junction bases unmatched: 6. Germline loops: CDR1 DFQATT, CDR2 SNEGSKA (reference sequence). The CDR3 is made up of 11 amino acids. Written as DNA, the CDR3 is TGCAGTGCCAGACAGGGGGTCGGGCAGTATTTT. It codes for CSARQGVGQYF.

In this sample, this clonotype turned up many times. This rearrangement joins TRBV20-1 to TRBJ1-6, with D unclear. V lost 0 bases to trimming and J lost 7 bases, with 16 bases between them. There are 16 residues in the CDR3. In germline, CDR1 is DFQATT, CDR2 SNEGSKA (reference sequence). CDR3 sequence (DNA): TGCAGTGCTAGAGATTGGGATCCCGAAAGGAATTCACCCCTCCACTTT. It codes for CSARDWDPERNSPLHF.

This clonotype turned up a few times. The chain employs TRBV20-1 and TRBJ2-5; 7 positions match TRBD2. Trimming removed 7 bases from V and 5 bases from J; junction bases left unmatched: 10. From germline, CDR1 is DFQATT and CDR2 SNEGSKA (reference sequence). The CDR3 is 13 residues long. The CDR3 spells CSVPSGAGETQYF. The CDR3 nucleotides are TGCAGTGTCCCCAGCGGGGCGGGGGAGACCCAGTACTTC.

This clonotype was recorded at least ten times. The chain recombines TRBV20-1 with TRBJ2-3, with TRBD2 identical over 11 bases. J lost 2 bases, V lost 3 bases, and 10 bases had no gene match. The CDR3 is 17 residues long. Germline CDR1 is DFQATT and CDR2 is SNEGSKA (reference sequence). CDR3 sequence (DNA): TGCAGTGCTAGCGAGGCTAGCGGGAGGCCGATCACAGATACGCAGTATTTT. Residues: CSASEASGRPITDTQYF.

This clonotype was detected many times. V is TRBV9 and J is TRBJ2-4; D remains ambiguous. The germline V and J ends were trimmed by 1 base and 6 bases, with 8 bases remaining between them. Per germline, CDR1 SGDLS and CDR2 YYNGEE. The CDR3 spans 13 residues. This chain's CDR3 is CASSVTPANIQYF. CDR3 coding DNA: TGTGCCAGCAGCGTAACTCCAGCAAACATTCAGTACTTC.

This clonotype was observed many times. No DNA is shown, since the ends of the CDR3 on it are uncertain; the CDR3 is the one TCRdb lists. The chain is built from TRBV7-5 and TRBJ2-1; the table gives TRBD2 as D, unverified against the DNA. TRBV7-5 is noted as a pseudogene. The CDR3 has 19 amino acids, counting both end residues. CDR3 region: CISVPEAQTPMTSPGEQFF.

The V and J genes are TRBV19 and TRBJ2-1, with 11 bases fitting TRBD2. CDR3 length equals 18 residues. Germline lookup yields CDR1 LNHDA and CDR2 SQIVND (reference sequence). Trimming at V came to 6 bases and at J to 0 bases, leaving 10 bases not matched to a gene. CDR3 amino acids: CASRRNSGRAGSYNEQFF. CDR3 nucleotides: TGTGCCAGTAGGAGAAATAGCGGGAGGGCTGGCTCCTACAATGAGCAGTTCTTC.

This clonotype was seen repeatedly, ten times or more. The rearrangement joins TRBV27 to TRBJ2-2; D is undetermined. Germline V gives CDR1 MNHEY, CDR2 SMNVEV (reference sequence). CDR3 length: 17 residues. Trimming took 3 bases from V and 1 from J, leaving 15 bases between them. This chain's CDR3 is CASSFLIQVGNTGELFF. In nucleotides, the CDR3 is TGTGCCAGCAGTTTTCTTATCCAGGTGGGGAACACCGGGGAGCTGTTTTTT.

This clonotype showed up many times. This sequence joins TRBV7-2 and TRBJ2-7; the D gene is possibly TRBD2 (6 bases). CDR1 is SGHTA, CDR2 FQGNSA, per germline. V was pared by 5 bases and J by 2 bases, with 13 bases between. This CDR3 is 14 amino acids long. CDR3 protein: CASSRSGGTYEQYF. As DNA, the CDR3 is TGTGCCAGCAGCCGCTCTGGGGGGACCTACGAGCAGTACTTC. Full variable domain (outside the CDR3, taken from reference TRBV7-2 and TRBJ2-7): GAGVSQSPSNKVTEKGKDVELRCDPISGHTALYWYRQSLGQGLEFLIYFQGNSAPDKSGLPSDRFSAERTGGSVSTLTIQRTQQEDSAVYLCASSRSGGTYEQYFGPGTRLTVT.

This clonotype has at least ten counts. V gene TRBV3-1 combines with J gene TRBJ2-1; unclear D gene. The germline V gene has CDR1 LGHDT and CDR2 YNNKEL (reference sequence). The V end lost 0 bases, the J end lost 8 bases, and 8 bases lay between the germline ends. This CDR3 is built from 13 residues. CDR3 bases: TGTGCCAGCAGCCAAGACCATCGGGATGAGCAGTTCTTC. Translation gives CASSQDHRDEQFF.

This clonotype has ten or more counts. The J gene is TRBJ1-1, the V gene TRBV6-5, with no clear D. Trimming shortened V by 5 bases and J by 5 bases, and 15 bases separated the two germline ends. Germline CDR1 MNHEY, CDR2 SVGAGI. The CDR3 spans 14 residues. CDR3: CASSAVWMGTEAFF. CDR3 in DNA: TGTGCCAGCAGTGCCGTTTGGATGGGGACTGAAGCTTTCTTT.

CDR3 loop: CASSSNTNPYEQYF. As DNA, the CDR3 is TGTGCCAGCAGTTCTAATACAAACCCCTACGAGCAGTACTTC. The gene calls are TRBV12-3 or TRBV12-4 and TRBJ2-7; D not resolved. V was trimmed by 4 bases and J by 2 bases, leaving 12 bases between them. The CDR3 is 14 residues long.

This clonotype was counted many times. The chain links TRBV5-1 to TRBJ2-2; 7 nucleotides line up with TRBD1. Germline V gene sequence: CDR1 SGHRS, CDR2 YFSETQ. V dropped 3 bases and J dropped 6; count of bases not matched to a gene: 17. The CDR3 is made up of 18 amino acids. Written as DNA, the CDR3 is TGCGCCAGCAGCTCGCTTATAACGACAGGGTCGGTCGCCGGGGAGCTGTTTTTT. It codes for CASSSLITTGSVAGELFF.

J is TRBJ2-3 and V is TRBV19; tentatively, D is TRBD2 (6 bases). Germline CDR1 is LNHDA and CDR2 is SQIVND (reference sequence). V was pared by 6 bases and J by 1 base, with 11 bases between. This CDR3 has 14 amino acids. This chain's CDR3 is CASSGRGGTDTQYF. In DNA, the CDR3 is TGTGCCAGTAGCGGGAGAGGAGGCACAGATACGCAGTATTTT.

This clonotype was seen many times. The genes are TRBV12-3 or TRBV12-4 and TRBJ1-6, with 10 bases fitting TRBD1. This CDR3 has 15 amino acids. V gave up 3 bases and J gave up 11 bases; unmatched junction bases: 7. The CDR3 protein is CASSFSGTGVAPLHF. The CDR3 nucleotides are TGTGCCAGCAGTTTCTCCGGGACAGGGGTGGCACCCCTCCACTTT.

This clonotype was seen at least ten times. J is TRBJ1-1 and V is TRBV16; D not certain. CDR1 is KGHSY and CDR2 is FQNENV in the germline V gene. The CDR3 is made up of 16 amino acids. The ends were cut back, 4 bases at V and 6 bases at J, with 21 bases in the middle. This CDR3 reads CASSPRRAAQNAEAFF. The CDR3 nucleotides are TGTGCCAGCAGCCCCCGGAGGGCCGCCCAAAACGCTGAAGCTTTCTTT.

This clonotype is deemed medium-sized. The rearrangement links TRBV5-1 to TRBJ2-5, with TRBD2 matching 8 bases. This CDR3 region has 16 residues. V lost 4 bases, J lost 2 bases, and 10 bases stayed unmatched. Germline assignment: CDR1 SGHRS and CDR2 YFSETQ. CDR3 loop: CASSVGPGLEQETQYF. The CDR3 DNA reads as TGCGCCAGCAGCGTGGGACCGGGACTAGAACAAGAGACCCAGTACTTC. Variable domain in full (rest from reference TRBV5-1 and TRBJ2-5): KAGVTQTPRYLIKTRGQQVTLSCSPISGHRSVSWYQQTPGQGLQFLFEYFSETQRNKGNFPGRFSGRQFSNSRSEMNVSTLELGDSALYLCASSVGPGLEQETQYFGPGTRLLVL.

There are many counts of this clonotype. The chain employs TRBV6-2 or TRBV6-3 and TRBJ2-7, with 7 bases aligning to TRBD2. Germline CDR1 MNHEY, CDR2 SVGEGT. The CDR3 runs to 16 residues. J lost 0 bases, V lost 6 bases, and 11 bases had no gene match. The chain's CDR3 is CASSRPGTGGSYEQYF. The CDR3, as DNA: TGTGCCAGCAGCCGCCCCGGAACGGGAGGCTCCTACGAGCAGTACTTC.

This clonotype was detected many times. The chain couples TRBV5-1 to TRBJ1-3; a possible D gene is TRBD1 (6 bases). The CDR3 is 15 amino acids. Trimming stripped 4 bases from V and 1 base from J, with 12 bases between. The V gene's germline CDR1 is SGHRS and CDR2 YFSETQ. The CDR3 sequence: CASSPGELSGNTIYF. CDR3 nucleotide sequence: TGCGCCAGCAGCCCAGGGGAATTATCTGGAAACACCATATATTTT.

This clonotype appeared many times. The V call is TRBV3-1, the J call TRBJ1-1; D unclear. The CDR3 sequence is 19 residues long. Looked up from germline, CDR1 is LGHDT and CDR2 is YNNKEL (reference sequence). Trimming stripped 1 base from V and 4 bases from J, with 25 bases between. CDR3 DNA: TGTGCCAGCAGCCAAGGTTGGGCCACCGGGGTCGGACCTGGCACTGAAGCTTTCTTT. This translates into CASSQGWATGVGPGTEAFF.